This T cell receptor beta chain was captured by sequencing in a study of blood T cell repertoires in COVID-19. On the study more broadly: Material from acute and convalescent COVID-19 was sourced from the United States, Italy and Spain. T cells, B-cell-depleted T cells, or PBMCs supplied cDNA or gDNA.

The assay was immunoSEQ multiplex PCR, and TCRdb's table has in-frame clones only and misses some. Here the sample spans over 250,000 clones, roughly 80% being singletons. Those enrolled, adults aged roughly 18 to 89 years, came from about two dozen US areas. CDR1 is WNHNN and CDR2 is SYGVQD in the germline V gene (reference sequence). There are 15 residues in the CDR3. Trimming removed 6 bases from V and 3 bases from J; junction bases left unmatched: 5. The specimen sequenced was PBMCs or T cells enriched from blood (not recorded which). The J gene is TRBJ2-2, the V gene TRBV10-1; 9 nucleotides match TRBD2. This TCR came from a man aged 35 to 55 who had been exposed to COVID-19. Here the CDR3 DNA reads TGCGCCAGCAGCCCCAGACTAGCGGACACCGGGGAGCTGTTTTTT. Residues: CASSPRLADTGELFF.